A selection of T cell receptor beta chains follows, all from one sample in a study of T cell responses to AZD1222 COVID-19 vaccine. The data were produced by immunoSEQ multiplex PCR, yet TCRdb's version contains in-frame clones alone and is incomplete. The sample contains 150,000 to 200,000 clones, approximately 90% of which appear only once. Sequencing used peripheral blood, obtained 28 days after the second dose of the MenACWY control vaccine. The source of these receptors is an adult who received the MenACWY meningococcal vaccine as a control. Each CDR3 is given without its conserved first and last residue.

V: TRBV15
J: TRBJ2-3
CDR3: ATSLGADTQY

V: TRBV27
J: TRBJ1-4
CDR3: ASSSPGTGGEKLF

V: TRBV14
J: TRBJ1-1
CDR3: ASSQGRAEAF

V: TRBV7-8
J: TRBJ1-2
CDR3: ASIGGQGDNYGYT

V: TRBV3-1/TRBV3-2
J: TRBJ2-7
CDR3: ASSQGLFYEQY

V: TRBV28
J: TRBJ2-7
CDR3: ASSFGGTGGYEQY

V: TRBV6-5
J: TRBJ2-5
CDR3: ASSYSGSETQY

V: TRBV28
J: TRBJ1-1
CDR3: ASSLTPGQGEAF

V: TRBV24-1
J: TRBJ1-5
CDR3: ATSDPGQGASNQPQH

V: TRBV28
J: TRBJ1-5
CDR3: ASSLNDVIQPQH

V: TRBV7-6
J: TRBJ2-7
CDR3: ASSLYGQGGHEQY

V: TRBV27
J: TRBJ2-7
CDR3: ASSESSGLGGSYEQY

V: TRBV9
J: TRBJ1-4
CDR3: ASSVSGGSYEKLF

V: TRBV28
J: TRBJ1-5
CDR3: ASSLYGGRQPQH

V: TRBV20-1
J: TRBJ1-2
CDR3: SASRGASYGYT

V: TRBV5-1
J: TRBJ1-2
CDR3: ASRETGGNYGYT

V: TRBV10-1
J: TRBJ2-5
CDR3: ASSEVREETQY

V: TRBV7-9
J: TRBJ1-6
CDR3: ASTYSPLH

V: TRBV5-1
J: TRBJ1-1
CDR3: ASSLGGGYLTGMNTEAF

V: TRBV9
J: TRBJ1-6
CDR3: ASGSPLH

V: TRBV2
J: TRBJ2-1
CDR3: ASSYGGTSINEQF

V: TRBV3-1/TRBV3-2
J: TRBJ1-4
CDR3: ASSRSTGWDEKLF

V: TRBV10-3
J: TRBJ2-3
CDR3: AISDSDRSTDTQY

V: TRBV10-3
J: TRBJ2-7
CDR3: AIKAGTGGGYEQY

V: TRBV6-5
J: TRBJ1-2
CDR3: ASSYYRGANYGYT

V: TRBV5-1
J: TRBJ1-4
CDR3: ASSSTGTGEEKLF

V: TRBV9
J: TRBJ2-2
CDR3: ASSAPTGKGNTGELF

V: TRBV2
J: TRBJ2-5
CDR3: ASSNGLAGVETQY

V: TRBV27
J: TRBJ2-5
CDR3: ASSFRTSGRAGETQY